The present entry profiles one T cell receptor (beta chain) with its context. The CDR3 totals 14 residues. V lost 3 bases and J lost 4; bases outside the gene matches: 2. CDR1 is KGHSH and CDR2 is LQKENI in the germline V gene. The assay was immunoSEQ multiplex PCR, and TCRdb's table has in-frame clones only and misses some. The table lists 8,800 or so clones, around 41% of them singletons, with roughly 3.8% in the top ten. The sample comes from a study of T cells in localized non-small cell lung cancer. This rearrangement joins TRBV18 to TRBJ1-4; 7 positions agree with TRBD1. Specimen: lymph node tissue, collected before any cancer treatment. This TCR came from a woman aged 35-75 years with stage I lung adenocarcinoma. This CDR3 reads CASSPGQFNEKLFF. CDR3 bases: TGTGCCAGCTCACCGGGACAGTTTAATGAAAAACTGTTTTTT.